Following are 17 T cell receptor beta chains from one sample sequenced in a study of blood T cell repertoires in COVID-19. The assay was immunoSEQ multiplex PCR, and TCRdb's table has in-frame clones only and misses some. This table has approximately 280,000 clones, roughly 85% appearing once. Sample: PBMCs or T cells enriched from blood (not recorded which). The receptor set was obtained from a woman between 40 and 55 years old who had recovered from COVID-19.

Points on this clone: An end of the junction differs from the germline gene, which may be a read error. The rearrangement uses TRBV7-2 and TRBJ1-6; D not certain. The CDR3 is 12 residues long. Germline V CDR1 and CDR2: SGHTA, FQGNSA. CDR3 region: CASSSSNSPLHF. CDR3 DNA sequence: TGTGCCAGCAGCTCCTCTAATTCACCCCTCCACTTT.

This clone was found a few times. This chain joins TRBV5-4 and TRBJ2-3, with a tentative D call TRBD2 (5 bases). The CDR3 spans 13 residues. V was cut by 5 bases and J by 6 bases, with 13 bases left in between. Germline V gene sequence: CDR1 SGHNT, CDR2 YYREEE (reference sequence). CDR3 bases: TGTGCCAGCAGGCCAACTAGGATGGATACGCAGTATTTT. Amino acids: CASRPTRMDTQYF.

This clone has just a few counts. The chain uses TRBV5-6 and TRBJ2-2; D is unclear. Germline V gene lookup returns CDR1 SGHDT and CDR2 YYEEEE. V lost 5 bases and J lost 5, with 10 bases in between. CDR3 length: 13 residues. Here the CDR3 reads CASRGRKTGELFF. The CDR3 DNA is TGTGCCAGCAGGGGCAGGAAAACCGGGGAGCTGTTTTTT.

This chain connects TRBV7-6 to TRBJ2-1, with TRBD2 identical over 11 bases. Germline CDR1 and CDR2: SGHVS and FNYEAQ. This CDR3 has 15 residues. After removal of 5 bases from V and 4 bases from J, the junction contained 4 bases not matched to a gene. CDR3 protein: CASSQGTSGYNEQFF. The CDR3 DNA follows: TGTGCCAGCAGCCAGGGGACTAGCGGATACAATGAGCAGTTCTTC.

V and J are TRBV6-2 or TRBV6-3 and TRBJ2-7; 15 nucleotides agree with TRBD2. The CDR3 extends over 16 amino acids. CDR1 and CDR2 (germline): MNHEY, SVGEGT. The V segment lost 5 bases and the J segment 3 bases; nucleotides outside the gene matches: 5. CDR3 sequence reads: CASSRSGLAGGYEQYF. Written as DNA, the CDR3 is TGTGCCAGCAGTCGCTCGGGACTAGCGGGAGGCTACGAGCAGTACTTC.

The gene calls are TRBV9 and TRBJ2-7; 9 bases agree with TRBD1. The germline gives CDR1 SGDLS, CDR2 YYNGEE. Trimming took 4 bases from V and 5 from J; bases not matched to a gene: 10. This CDR3 has 15 amino acids. The CDR3 spells CASSRTGTGYDEQYF. In nucleotides, the CDR3 is TGTGCCAGCAGCCGGACCGGGACAGGGTACGACGAGCAGTACTTC.

This clone was seen a few times. This chain joins TRBV6-5 and TRBJ2-5; D ambiguous. This CDR3 comprises 13 residues. The V gene lost 8 bases and the J gene lost 4 bases, with 14 bases spanning the gap. Germline values: CDR1 MNHEY, CDR2 SVGAGI. CDR3 nucleotide sequence: TGTGCCAGCGCCCCTGGCCGCGGAGAGACCCAGTACTTC. The encoded protein is CASAPGRGETQYF.

V gene TRBV7-2 combines with J gene TRBJ2-7; D may be TRBD1 (6 bases). The CDR3 has 16 amino acids. V was clipped by 0 bases and J by 4 bases, with 16 bases between them. CDR1 and CDR2 from the germline V gene are SGHTA and FQGNSA. The CDR3 region is CASSLAMGASVYEQYF. The DNA of the CDR3 is TGTGCCAGCAGCTTAGCGATGGGGGCAAGTGTGTACGAGCAGTACTTC.

Here the CDR3 reads CAWTPGTSAVYEQFF. For the CDR3, the DNA is TGTGCCTGGACCCCCGGGACTAGCGCCGTGTATGAGCAGTTCTTC. The genes are TRBV30 and TRBJ2-1; 10 bases line up with TRBD2. Germline V CDR1 and CDR2: GTSNPN, SVGIG (reference sequence). The CDR3 has 15 amino acids. V lost 4 bases to trimming and J lost 8 bases; unmatched junction nucleotides: 11.

This sequence joins TRBV28 and TRBJ1-1; the D is unclear. Trimming took off 7 bases at V and 1 base at J, with 10 bases between the two ends. Per germline, CDR1 MDHEN and CDR2 SYDVKM. The CDR3 length is 13 residues. In DNA, the CDR3 is TGTGCCAGCATCCGAGGAGGGAACACTGAAGCTTTCTTT. It translates to CASIRGGNTEAFF.

This clone turned up a few times. The V gene is TRBV28, the J gene TRBJ2-7; possibly TRBD2 for D (6 bases). CDR1 and CDR2 from the germline V gene are MDHEN and SYDVKM. V was pared by 4 bases and J by 0 bases, with 22 bases between. The CDR3 consists of 18 residues. The CDR3 sequence is CASSSPGISSAISYEQYF. For the CDR3, the DNA is TGTGCCAGCAGTTCTCCAGGGATCTCTAGCGCAATCTCCTACGAGCAGTACTTC.

The table lists this clone with many counts. The CDR3 region is CASTLLAGDSTGELFF. In DNA, the CDR3 is TGTGCCAGCACCTTACTAGCGGGAGATAGCACCGGGGAGCTGTTTTTT. The chain has TRBV5-4 and TRBJ2-2, with TRBD2 matching 11 bases. The CDR3 has 16 amino acids. Per germline, CDR1 SGHNT and CDR2 YYREEE (reference sequence). J was trimmed by 4 bases and V by 6 bases; bases with no gene match: 8.

The chain employs TRBV27 and TRBJ2-7, with D possibly being TRBD1 (7 bases). The V end lost 6 bases, the J end lost 6 bases, and 15 bases lay between the germline ends. CDR3 length: 13 amino acids. Looked up from germline, CDR1 is MNHEY and CDR2 is SMNVEV (reference sequence). CDR3 sequence: CASRNQGGGEQYF. The CDR3 DNA reads as TGTGCCAGCAGGAATCAGGGGGGCGGCGAGCAGTACTTC.

The chain has TRBV6-5 and TRBJ1-3; D may be TRBD1 (5 bases). Germline V gives CDR1 MNHEY, CDR2 SVGAGI. The CDR3 loop spans 15 amino acids. Deletions cut 6 bases from V and 4 bases from J, with 16 bases between. This chain's CDR3 is CASRLGLRRGNTIYF. Written as DNA, the CDR3 is TGTGCCAGCAGATTGGGACTCAGGAGGGGAAACACCATATATTTT.

The rearrangement joins TRBV9 to TRBJ1-5, with 9 bases matching TRBD1. Unmatched junction bases numbered 15, after V lost 4 bases and J lost 1 base. CDR3 length: 19 amino acids. Germline V gene sequence: CDR1 SGDLS, CDR2 YYNGEE. CDR3 loop: CASSYPPGQGGLSNQPQHF. Here the CDR3 DNA reads TGTGCCAGCAGCTACCCCCCGGGACAGGGAGGATTAAGCAATCAGCCCCAGCATTTT.

This sequence joins TRBV7-2 and TRBJ2-7, with 10 bases matching TRBD2. J was trimmed by 4 bases and V by 4 bases; bases with no gene match: 10. Looked up from germline, CDR1 is SGHTA and CDR2 is FQGNSA. The CDR3 is 16 residues long. The CDR3 here is CASSSSLAGGWYEQYF. CDR3 bases: TGTGCCAGCAGCTCTTCATTAGCGGGAGGTTGGTACGAGCAGTACTTC.

The chain uses TRBV28 and TRBJ2-5, with TRBD2 identical over 12 bases. Germline lookup yields CDR1 MDHEN and CDR2 SYDVKM. The CDR3 spans 17 residues. Trimming cost V 4 bases and J 1 base; bases outside gene matches: 7. The CDR3 DNA reads TGTGCCAGCAGTTCAACGACTAGCGGGAGTTTCCAAGAGACCCAGTACTTC. It specifies CASSSTTSGSFQETQYF.